One and the same sample provided the 32 T cell receptor beta chains below, sequenced in a study of OX40 agonist ivuxolimab in advanced cancers. Generated by immunoSEQ multiplex PCR, the TCRdb table keeps only in-frame clones and is missing some. The table lists around 86,000 clones, around nine tenths of them singletons. This sample comprised CD4+ or CD8+ T cells sorted from blood, obtained in a trial of the OX40 agonist ivuxolimab. The receptor source for this set is an adult with an advanced solid tumor such as melanoma, head and neck, liver or kidney cancer.

CDR3 sequence (DNA): TGTGCCATCAGTAAACCCGGACAGGGCGGTCAGCCCCAGCATTTT. Its translation: CAISKPGQGGQPQHF. The gene calls are TRBV10-3 and TRBJ1-5, with TRBD1 identical over 8 bases. Germline trimming cut 5 bases from V and 6 bases from J; bases unmatched to any gene: 9. The CDR3 is made up of 15 amino acids. CDR1 and CDR2 from the germline V gene are ENHRY and SYGVKD.

The chain couples TRBV6-4 to TRBJ1-1; D may be TRBD1 (5 bases). From germline, CDR1 is MRHNA and CDR2 SNTAGT. The CDR3 covers 14 residues. V lost 5 bases, J lost 3 bases, and 13 bases lay in between. The CDR3, as DNA: TGTGCCAGCAGTCGACAAGACAGTGACACTGAAGCTTTCTTT. Amino acids: CASSRQDSDTEAFF.

This clone was seen a single time. This chain links TRBV28 with TRBJ2-3; 7 bases line up with TRBD2. V lost 1 base and J lost 3; bases outside the gene matches: 1. The germline gives CDR1 MDHEN, CDR2 SYDVKM. This CDR3 is built from 14 residues. This CDR3 is CASSLLGGTDTQYF. In nucleotides, the CDR3 is TGTGCCAGCAGTTTATTGGGAGGGACAGATACGCAGTATTTT. The variable domain in full, completed from reference TRBV28 and TRBJ2-3, reads DVKVTQSSRYLVKRTGEKVFLECVQDMDHENMFWYRQDPGLGLRLIYFSYDVKMKEKGDIPEGYSVSREKKERFSLILESASTNQTSMYLCASSLLGGTDTQYFGPGTRLTVL.

The rearrangement uses TRBV19 and TRBJ1-4; TRBD1 might be the D (5 bases). Trimming stripped 0 bases from V and 4 bases from J, with 12 bases between. This CDR3 spans 16 amino acids. The germline CDR1 and CDR2 sequences are LNHDA and SQIVND (reference sequence). DNA of the CDR3: TGTGCCAGTAGTATAGATCAGGCAGGACATAATGAAAAACTGTTTTTT. The encoded protein is CASSIDQAGHNEKLFF.

DNA of the CDR3: TGTGCCATCAGTGAGGGACTCGGGGCACCGAATTCACCCCTCCACTTT. This translates into CAISEGLGAPNSPLHF. The gene calls are TRBV10-3 and TRBJ1-6; D may be TRBD1 (5 bases). Germline CDR1 and CDR2: ENHRY and SYGVKD. Between the trimmed V and J ends, which lost 2 bases and 7 bases, there was a span of 15 bases. This CDR3 contains 16 residues.

The chain joins TRBV25-1 to TRBJ1-2; a weak D match, TRBD1 (5 bases). The CDR3 sequence is 17 residues long. Germline CDR1 and CDR2: MGHDK and SYGVNS. V lost 6 bases and J lost 0, with 20 bases in between. CDR3 coding DNA: TGTGCCAGCAGCGAAGAGGCAGGGTTCGGAGCTAACTATGGCTACACCTTC. As protein: CASSEEAGFGANYGYTF.

The sample holds one count of this clone. The rearrangement uses TRBV4-3 and TRBJ2-3, with TRBD2 matching over 8 bases. V gave up 2 bases and J gave up 0 bases; unmatched junction bases: 10. The germline V gene encodes CDR1 LGHNA and CDR2 YSLEER. The CDR3 spans 18 residues. The CDR3 nucleotides read TGCGCCAGCAGCCAACCGAGCGGGAGACGAACTAGCACAGATACGCAGTATTTT. As protein: CASSQPSGRRTSTDTQYF.

The V call is TRBV18, the J call TRBJ2-7; 9 bases are a match to TRBD2. Losses at the gene ends were 5 bases for V and 0 bases for J; bases not matched to a gene: 5. Germline-derived CDR1 and CDR2 are KGHSH and LQKENI. The CDR3 is 15 amino acids. The CDR3 sequence is CASSDGLAHSYEQYF. The CDR3 region has the DNA TGTGCCAGCTCAGACGGACTAGCGCACTCCTACGAGCAGTACTTC.

The rearrangement links TRBV30 to TRBJ2-2, with 9 bases that match TRBD2. The germline CDR1 and CDR2 sequences are GTSNPN and SVGIG (reference sequence). The CDR3 runs 16 residues. J lost 6 bases, V lost 4 bases, and 12 bases had no gene match. The CDR3 nucleotides read TGTGCCTGGAATCAAGGTCTAGCGGGATATTCCGGGGAGCTGTTTTTT. It is translated as CAWNQGLAGYSGELFF.

This chain uses TRBV29-1 with TRBJ1-5, with D hard to call. V shed 4 bases and J shed 4 bases, with 20 bases lying between them. The CDR3 spans 16 residues. The V gene's germline CDR1 is SQVTM and CDR2 ANQGSEA. CDR3 in amino acids: CSVVLVGSGPNQPQHF. The CDR3 DNA sequence: TGCAGCGTTGTTCTGGTTGGGTCAGGTCCTAATCAGCCCCAGCATTTT.

The chain employs TRBV6-1 and TRBJ2-1; the D call may be TRBD1 or TRBD2 (6 bases each). Germline V CDR1 and CDR2: MNHNS, SASEGT. This CDR3 contains 14 residues. V shed 7 bases and J shed 0 bases, with 10 bases lying between them. CDR3: CASTEGGSYNEQFF. CDR3 DNA: TGTGCCAGCACCGAGGGGGGCTCCTACAATGAGCAGTTCTTC.

The chain uses TRBV5-1 and TRBJ1-1, with a possible D match to TRBD1 (6 bases). Trimming took off 2 bases at V and 1 base at J, with 9 bases between the two ends. The CDR3 length is 14 residues. Germline CDR1 and CDR2: SGHRS and YFSETQ. The CDR3, as DNA: TGCGCCAGCAGCTTAGGGGGACAGAACACTGAAGCTTTCTTT. As protein: CASSLGGQNTEAFF.

The genes are TRBV7-7 and TRBJ2-5, with 9 bases matching TRBD1. Trimming cost V 5 bases and J 3 bases; bases outside gene matches: 7. This CDR3 has 15 amino acids. In germline, CDR1 is SSHAT, CDR2 FNYEAQ (reference sequence). CDR3 region: CASSSRGQGKETQYF. CDR3 nucleotides: TGTGCCAGCAGCAGCCGGGGACAGGGAAAAGAGACCCAGTACTTC.

This rearrangement joins TRBV11-3 to TRBJ2-7, with a tentative D call TRBD2 (6 bases). Trimming removed 6 bases at V and 0 bases at J, with 12 bases between. The CDR3 has 14 amino acids. Germline loops: CDR1 SGHNT, CDR2 YENEEA. CDR3 in amino acids: CASSLAYRSYEQYF. CDR3 DNA sequence: TGTGCCAGCAGTCTAGCGTACCGCTCCTACGAGCAGTACTTC.

J is TRBJ2-7 and V is TRBV7-8, with 9 bases matching TRBD1. The CDR3 totals 16 residues. V was pared by 3 bases and J by 2 bases, with 8 bases of the junction left unmatched. In germline, CDR1 is SGHVS, CDR2 FQNEAQ. The CDR3: CASSLVPGQGPYEQYF. The CDR3 coding sequence is TGTGCCAGCAGCTTGGTCCCGGGACAGGGACCCTACGAGCAGTACTTC.

This chain joins TRBV7-2 and TRBJ2-1, with 8 bases identical to TRBD2. The CDR3 runs to 17 residues. Per the germline V gene, CDR1 is SGHTA and CDR2 is FQGNSA. The ends lost 5 bases at V and 0 bases at J; junction bases unmatched: 9. CDR3 region: CASSASKTSGSYNEQFF. CDR3 in DNA: TGTGCCAGCAGCGCAAGCAAAACTAGCGGCTCCTACAATGAGCAGTTCTTC.

The chain joins TRBV7-8 to TRBJ2-1; the match to TRBD1 covers 9 bases. Germline loops: CDR1 SGHVS, CDR2 FQNEAQ. The J segment lost 8 bases and the V segment lost 5 bases, leaving 10 bases of the junction unmatched. The CDR3 has 15 amino acids. The CDR3 loop is CASSTARDRVHEQFF. The CDR3 coding sequence is TGTGCCAGCAGCACTGCTCGGGACAGGGTCCATGAGCAGTTCTTC.

V usage is TRBV10-1 and J usage is TRBJ2-1; TRBD2 agrees at 13 bases. With V trimmed by 8 bases and J by 6 bases, 10 bases remained unmatched. Per the germline V gene, CDR1 is WNHNN and CDR2 is SYGVQD (reference sequence). This CDR3 spans 16 amino acids. CDR3 loop: CASSDGLAGAGNEQFF. The CDR3 DNA is TGCGCCAGCTCCGACGGACTAGCGGGAGCTGGCAATGAGCAGTTCTTC.

This rearrangement joins TRBV19 to TRBJ1-2; possible D gene TRBD1, 6 bases. V was cut by 5 bases and J by 0 bases, with 19 bases left in between. Germline CDR1 LNHDA, CDR2 SQIVND (reference sequence). CDR3 length: 17 residues. The CDR3 spells CASSAGTGWDTNYGYTF. DNA of the CDR3: TGTGCCAGTAGTGCCGGTACAGGGTGGGATACTAACTATGGCTACACCTTC. The complete variable domain, with remaining parts taken from reference TRBV19 and TRBJ1-2, reads DGGITQSPKYLFRKEGQNVTLSCEQNLNHDAMYWYRQDPGQGLRLIYYSQIVNDFQKGDIAEGYSVSREKKESFPLTVTSAQKNPTAFYLCASSAGTGWDTNYGYTFGSGTRLTVV.

V gene TRBV7-7 combines with J gene TRBJ2-2; possibly TRBD2 for D (6 bases). The CDR3 is made up of 13 amino acids. Trimming pared 1 base from V and 6 bases from J, leaving 6 bases between. Germline CDR1 SSHAT, CDR2 FNYEAQ (reference sequence). In DNA, the CDR3 is TGTGCCAGCAGCTTAGGGGGGGCCGGGGAGCTGTTTTTT. This gives the protein CASSLGGAGELFF. Together with reference TRBV7-7 and TRBJ2-2, the CDR3 gives the full variable domain: GAGVSQSPRYKVTKRGQDVTLRCDPISSHATLYWYQQALGQGPEFLTYFNYEAQPDKSGLPSDRFSAERPEGSISTLTIQRTEQRDSAMYRCASSLGGAGELFFGEGSRLTVL.

V usage is TRBV5-4 and J usage is TRBJ1-2; D gene unclear. V was clipped by 0 bases and J by 1 base, with 7 bases between them. The CDR3 spans 14 residues. CDR1 is SGHNT, CDR2 YYREEE, per germline (reference sequence). In DNA, the CDR3 is TGTGCCAGCAGCTTGGACGGGAATAACTATGGCTACACCTTC. Translated: CASSLDGNNYGYTF. Combining the CDR3 with reference TRBV5-4 and TRBJ1-2 gives the whole variable domain ETGVTQSPTHLIKTRGQQVTLRCSSQSGHNTVSWYQQALGQGPQFIFQYYREEENGRGNFPPRFSGLQFPNYSSELNVNALELDDSALYLCASSLDGNNYGYTFGSGTRLTVV.

CDR3 residues: CASSQEGGAGEAFF. The DNA for the CDR3 is TGCGCCAGCAGCCAAGAGGGGGGCGCGGGTGAAGCTTTCTTT. The chain is built from TRBV4-1 and TRBJ1-1, with D possibly TRBD1 on 6 matching bases. The germline V gene has CDR1 MGHRA and CDR2 YSYEKL. V lost 0 bases, J lost 7 bases, and 12 bases lay in between. The CDR3 consists of 14 residues.

The chain's CDR3 is CAWSSGVSQPQHF. As DNA, the CDR3 is TGTGCCTGGAGTTCAGGAGTGTCTCAGCCCCAGCATTTT. The V and J genes are TRBV30 and TRBJ1-5, with D hard to call. Trimming took off 2 bases at V and 6 bases at J, with 11 bases between the two ends. There are 13 residues in the CDR3. Per the germline V gene, CDR1 is GTSNPN and CDR2 is SVGIG (reference sequence).

The V call is TRBV28, the J call TRBJ1-1, with D unresolved. The CDR3 contains 15 residues. Trimming shortened V by 2 bases and J by 4 bases, and 14 bases separated the two germline ends. Germline V gene sequence: CDR1 MDHEN, CDR2 SYDVKM. CDR3 loop: CASSLGGRRGTEAFF. For the CDR3, the DNA is TGTGCCAGCAGTTTAGGAGGCAGAAGAGGCACTGAAGCTTTCTTT.

This clone was observed a single time. The chain combines TRBV5-1 with TRBJ2-2; TRBD1 or TRBD2 may be the D gene (7 bases each). This CDR3 is 14 amino acids long. Trimming removed 0 bases from V and 10 bases from J, with 13 bases in between. Germline V gives CDR1 SGHRS, CDR2 YFSETQ. The chain's CDR3 is CASSLARGREELFF. Here the CDR3 DNA reads TGCGCCAGCAGCTTGGCCAGGGGGAGGGAGGAGCTGTTTTTT.

The chain is built from TRBV2 and TRBJ2-5, with 10 bases aligning to TRBD1. The assigned J gene may be wrong: the sequence end matches TRBJ2-7 better. Germline CDR1 is SNHLY and CDR2 is FYNNEI. The CDR3 runs to 15 residues. The CDR3 sequence: CASSIGTGETYEQYF. CDR3 coding DNA: TGTGCCAGCAGCATAGGGACAGGGGAGACCTACGAGCAGTACTTC.

The rearrangement links TRBV5-4 to TRBJ1-1; D is perhaps TRBD1 (6 bases). V was trimmed by 4 bases and J by 7 bases, leaving 20 bases between them. The CDR3 has 15 amino acids. Germline CDR1 and CDR2: SGHNT and YYREEE (reference sequence). The CDR3 region is CASSPRDIQRGEAFF. The CDR3 DNA reads as TGTGCCAGCAGCCCACGGGACATCCAAAGAGGTGAAGCTTTCTTT.

This rearrangement joins TRBV10-1 to TRBJ1-1; D is undetermined. There are 14 residues in the CDR3. Trimming shortened V by 4 bases and J by 0 bases, and 9 bases separated the two germline ends. Germline assignment: CDR1 WNHNN and CDR2 SYGVQD (reference sequence). The CDR3 DNA follows: TGCGCCAGCAGTGCAAACCAGCTGAACACTGAAGCTTTCTTT. Translating it yields CASSANQLNTEAFF.

This chain uses TRBV2 with TRBJ1-4; 7 bases map to TRBD1. The V gene end was trimmed by 1 base and the J gene end by 5 bases; junction bases not matched to a gene: 7. The germline V gene has CDR1 SNHLY and CDR2 FYNNEI. The CDR3 runs to 16 residues. CDR3 in amino acids: CASSEGRRGLNEKLFF. In DNA, the CDR3 is TGTGCCAGCAGTGAAGGGCGTAGGGGGCTGAATGAAAAACTGTTTTTT.

V is TRBV7-9 and J is TRBJ2-1, with 11 positions matching TRBD2. The CDR3 has 15 amino acids. Germline lookup yields CDR1 SEHNR and CDR2 FQNEAQ (reference sequence). With 5 bases clipped from V and 9 bases from J, the junction kept 9 bases outside the gene matches. CDR3: CASSKNSGRAAEQFF. In nucleotides, the CDR3 is TGTGCCAGCAGCAAGAATAGCGGGAGGGCAGCTGAGCAGTTCTTC. The full variable domain, completed using reference TRBV7-9 and TRBJ2-1, is DTGVSQNPRHKITKRGQNVTFRCDPISEHNRLYWYRQTLGQGPEFLTYFQNEAQLEKSRLLSDRFSAERPKGSFSTLEIQRTEQGDSAMYLCASSKNSGRAAEQFFGPGTRLTVL.

The chain joins TRBV30 to TRBJ2-7; either TRBD1 or TRBD2 may fit D (5 bases each). CDR3 length: 12 amino acids. V lost 4 bases to trimming and J lost 3 bases, with 10 bases between them. The V gene's germline CDR1 is GTSNPN and CDR2 SVGIG (reference sequence). The CDR3 sequence: CAWKTGLYEQYF. In DNA, the CDR3 is TGTGCCTGGAAAACGGGGCTCTACGAGCAGTACTTC.

This clone occurred once. The rearrangement uses TRBV18 and TRBJ2-7; tentative D call: TRBD2 (5 bases). Trimming cost V 0 bases and J 2 bases, with 11 bases left between them. From germline, CDR1 is KGHSH and CDR2 LQKENI. The CDR3 is 15 amino acids. CDR3 in DNA: TGTGCCAGCTCACCACCGGCAAGCGGAACCTACGAGCAGTACTTC. Translated, it gives CASSPPASGTYEQYF.